Following are 17 T cell receptor beta chains from one sample sequenced in a study of T-cell reconstitution after alpha-beta-depleted transplantation in children. Molecular barcoding with unique molecular identifiers was used for the TCRbeta library. One entry per CDR3 protein results from TCRdb running MiXCR on the PCR reads. The table includes under 150,000 distinct CDR3 sequences, 9.5% to 10% detected once. Sequences were derived from PBMCs, mostly from graft donor cells, sampled 180 days after TCRalphabeta/CD19-depleted stem cell transplant. These receptors were collected from a girl under three years old who had a stem cell transplant for combined immunodeficiency, so the T cells may come from the graft donor.

Only a few counts were recorded for this clonotype. This rearrangement joins TRBV21-1 to TRBJ2-7; the D call of TRBD1 is as the table states it, not checked on the DNA. TRBV21-1 is a documented pseudogene. This CDR3 is 15 amino acids long. The CDR3 coding sequence is TGTGCCAGCAGCAAAAGGGGCAGGGGGTACGACGAGCAGTACTTC. It specifies CASSKRGRGYDEQYF.

This clonotype showed up just a few times. This chain joins TRBV20-1 and TRBJ2-7; D remains unclear. The CDR3 has 13 residues. The V gene lost 3 bases and the J gene lost 4 bases, with 13 bases spanning the gap. From germline, CDR1 is DFQATT and CDR2 SNEGSKA (reference sequence). The chain's CDR3 is CSARRTNGYEQYF. CDR3 bases: TGCAGTGCTAGGCGGACCAATGGGTACGAGCAGTACTTC.

The V call is TRBV18, the J call TRBJ1-5; 7 bases match TRBD1. J gave up 7 bases and V 2 bases, and 14 bases lay outside the gene matches. This CDR3 has 17 amino acids. The germline V gene has CDR1 KGHSH and CDR2 LQKENI. The CDR3 here is CASSPKNSQGFGQPQHF. In DNA, the CDR3 is TGTGCCAGCTCACCAAAAAATTCACAGGGGTTTGGGCAGCCCCAGCATTTT.

This clonotype was seen more than once but under ten times. The chain couples TRBV5-5 to TRBJ2-7; 7 nucleotides line up with TRBD1. After removal of 2 bases from V and 4 bases from J, the junction contained 3 bases not matched to a gene. There are 13 residues in the CDR3. Germline CDR1 reads SGHKS; CDR2 reads YYEKEE (reference sequence). In nucleotides, the CDR3 is TGTGCCAGCAGCTTTGACAGGGATTACGAGCAGTACTTC. Its protein is CASSFDRDYEQYF.

This clonotype was observed many times. This chain links TRBV5-1 with TRBJ2-1; the match to TRBD2 covers 9 bases. With V trimmed by 4 bases and J by 2 bases, 4 bases remained unmatched. The CDR3 has 15 amino acids. Germline CDR1 reads SGHRS; CDR2 reads YFSETQ. CDR3 amino acids: CASSQLAGAYNEQFF. The CDR3 DNA reads TGCGCCAGCAGCCAACTAGCGGGCGCCTACAATGAGCAGTTCTTC. Looking up the rest from reference TRBV5-1 and TRBJ2-1 gives the full variable domain: KAGVTQTPRYLIKTRGQQVTLSCSPISGHRSVSWYQQTPGQGLQFLFEYFSETQRNKGNFPGRFSGRQFSNSRSEMNVSTLELGDSALYLCASSQLAGAYNEQFFGPGTRLTVL.

The V call is TRBV5-1, the J call TRBJ1-6; 9 positions agree with TRBD1. The CDR3 has 18 amino acids. Germline CDR1 SGHRS, CDR2 YFSETQ. V was clipped by 4 bases and J by 0 bases; unmatched bases: 8. This chain's CDR3 is CASSQYRGLSSYNSPLHF. The CDR3, as DNA: TGCGCCAGCAGCCAGTACAGGGGGCTGAGCTCCTATAATTCACCCCTCCACTTT.

The V and J genes are TRBV4-3 and TRBJ1-5; D remains ambiguous. CDR3 length: 16 residues. Trimming left V 2 bases short and J 4 bases short, with 15 bases between. The germline gives CDR1 LGHNA, CDR2 YSLEER. CDR3 region: CASSQRLDVPNQPQHF. The CDR3 nucleotides read TGCGCCAGCAGCCAACGCCTCGACGTACCAAATCAGCCCCAGCATTTT.

This chain uses TRBV3-1 with TRBJ2-1; TRBD2 matches at 9 bases. J was trimmed by 6 bases and V by 0 bases; bases with no gene match: 12. CDR3 size: 18 residues. CDR1 LGHDT and CDR2 YNNKEL come from the germline V gene (reference sequence). CDR3: CASSQDRPTAGGPNEQFF. The CDR3 nucleotides read TGTGCCAGCAGCCAAGATCGTCCGACAGCGGGGGGCCCCAATGAGCAGTTCTTC.

This clonotype occurred a few times. J is TRBJ1-6 and V is TRBV4-2, with D uncertain. The V and J ends lost 0 bases and 1 base respectively, with 13 bases between them. Germline lookup yields CDR1 LGHNA and CDR2 YNFKEQ. This CDR3 region has 18 residues. The DNA for the CDR3 is TGTGCCAGCAGCCAAGATAGGTCCCTGGGGTCCTATAATTCACCCCTCCACTTT. Encoded protein: CASSQDRSLGSYNSPLHF.

This clonotype was seen at least ten times. The V and J genes are TRBV5-1 and TRBJ2-7, with D tentatively TRBD1 or TRBD2 (5 bases each). Germline values: CDR1 SGHRS, CDR2 YFSETQ. V lost 3 bases, J lost 9 bases, and 16 bases lay in between. The CDR3 length is 13 residues. The DNA of the CDR3 is TGCGCCAGCAGCTCCGGATTAGGGACGGTGCAGTACTTC. Its translation is CASSSGLGTVQYF.

The CDR3 nucleotides read TGTGCCAGCAGTTTAGCCGGGGCTGCCTACGAGCAGTACTTC. It encodes CASSLAGAAYEQYF. This rearrangement joins TRBV12-3 or TRBV12-4 to TRBJ2-7; D possibly matches TRBD1 or TRBD2 (5 bases each). The CDR3 length is 14 residues. The V end lost 0 bases, the J end lost 2 bases, and 8 bases lay between the germline ends.

The V and J genes are TRBV12-5 and TRBJ2-2; D possibly uses TRBD1 or TRBD2 (5 bases each). CDR1 is LGHNT, CDR2 FRNRAP, per germline. The CDR3 contains 17 residues. The V and J ends lost 4 bases and 1 base respectively, with 16 bases between them. The CDR3 nucleotides are TGTGCTAGTGGTTGGGCCCCCAGGGACGGGAACACCGGGGAGCTGTTTTTT. Encoded protein: CASGWAPRDGNTGELFF.

This clonotype has only a few counts. The chain links TRBV7-6 to TRBJ1-2; D is unresolved. CDR1 SGHVS and CDR2 FNYEAQ come from the germline V gene. Trimming took 4 bases from V and 3 from J, leaving 18 bases between them. The CDR3 covers 16 residues. CDR3 sequence: CASSSLAANSHYGYTF. In nucleotides, the CDR3 is TGTGCCAGCAGCTCCCTGGCTGCCAATTCCCACTATGGCTACACCTTC.

The rearrangement uses TRBV20-1 and TRBJ2-7; TRBD1 might be the D (6 bases). Deletions cut 0 bases from V and 5 bases from J, with 14 bases between. The CDR3 spans 14 residues. Germline CDR1 and CDR2: DFQATT and SNEGSKA (reference sequence). The DNA for the CDR3 is TGCAGTGCTAGAGATGGGACACGATTAAACGAGCAGTACTTC. As protein: CSARDGTRLNEQYF.

The chain employs TRBV4-3 and TRBJ1-2, with 7 bases lining up with TRBD1. Germline assignment: CDR1 LGHNA and CDR2 YSLEER. The V and J ends lost 3 bases and 5 bases, in that order; junction bases with no gene match: 9. The CDR3 consists of 15 residues. The CDR3 DNA reads as TGCGCCAGCAGCCAGCTGACAGGGAATACATATGGCTACACCTTC. Its translation: CASSQLTGNTYGYTF.

This sequence joins TRBV18 and TRBJ1-1; 12 bases match TRBD1. The CDR3 contains 16 residues. Trimming removed 6 bases from V and 1 base from J; junction bases left unmatched: 6. Germline CDR1 reads KGHSH; CDR2 reads LQKENI. This chain's CDR3 is CASSPGTGGANTEAFF. CDR3 in DNA: TGTGCCAGCTCCCCCGGGACAGGGGGCGCGAACACTGAAGCTTTCTTT.

The V gene is TRBV19, the J gene TRBJ2-5; 8 bases are a match to TRBD1. The V and J ends lost 3 bases and 5 bases, in that order; junction bases with no gene match: 8. This CDR3 has 15 residues. Germline V gene sequence: CDR1 LNHDA, CDR2 SQIVND (reference sequence). CDR3 nucleotide sequence: TGTGCCAGTAGTATCCAGGGGGCGCAGGGGGAGACCCAGTACTTC. This sequence encodes CASSIQGAQGETQYF.